These 8 T cell receptor beta chains were sequenced from one sample in a study of identical twins. Via MiXCR, TCRdb re-called the 5' RACE reads, giving one row per CDR3 protein. The sample carries about 340,000 distinct CDR3 sequences, approximately 9.1% recorded once. Source material: naive T cells sorted from blood. The source is a woman in her forties or fifties in good health.

This clonotype was observed a handful of times. This chain uses TRBV20-1 with TRBJ2-3; TRBD2 might be the D (7 bases). The CDR3 has 13 amino acids. CDR1 and CDR2 (germline): DFQATT, SNEGSKA (reference sequence). V lost 7 bases, J lost 0 bases, and 11 bases lay in between. The CDR3 region has the DNA TGCAGTGGGGCGGGGGCCAGCACAGATACGCAGTATTTT. Protein sequence: CSGAGASTDTQYF.

This clonotype was counted a few times. V gene TRBV6-1 combines with J gene TRBJ2-3; 10 bases are shared with TRBD2. CDR1 and CDR2 (germline): MNHNS, SASEGT. V lost 1 base to trimming and J lost 7 bases; unmatched junction nucleotides: 5. The CDR3 has 15 residues. In DNA form, the CDR3 reads TGTGCCAGCAGTGAAGAGGGACTAGCGCGAAATACGCAGTATTTT. Amino acids: CASSEEGLARNTQYF.

This sequence joins TRBV5-1 and TRBJ2-5; tentatively, D is TRBD2 (6 bases). Per the germline V gene, CDR1 is SGHRS and CDR2 is YFSETQ. This CDR3 is built from 13 residues. V lost 3 bases to trimming and J lost 5 bases, with 11 bases between them. The DNA of the CDR3 is TGCGCCAGCAGCTGGGGGGTCCGGGAGACCCAGTACTTC. This sequence encodes CASSWGVRETQYF.

This clonotype was observed at least ten times. This chain connects TRBV5-1 to TRBJ2-2, with 9 nucleotides matching TRBD2. The CDR3 totals 14 residues. Germline trimming cut 4 bases from V and 6 bases from J; bases unmatched to any gene: 4. Germline V gene sequence: CDR1 SGHRS, CDR2 YFSETQ. The CDR3 sequence is CASSRVAGAGELFF. CDR3 DNA sequence: TGCGCCAGCAGCAGGGTAGCGGGAGCCGGGGAGCTGTTTTTT.

This clonotype was counted between two and nine times. The rearrangement joins TRBV25-1 to TRBJ1-2; TRBD1 agrees at 7 bases. With V trimmed by 1 base and J by 0 bases, 2 bases remained unmatched. This CDR3 region has 15 residues. Germline assignment: CDR1 MGHDK and CDR2 SYGVNS. The CDR3, as DNA: TGTGCCAGCAGTGAATGGGGGACAGCTAACTATGGCTACACCTTC. It specifies CASSEWGTANYGYTF.

In the case of this clonotype: A much larger clone differs from this one at a single base, so this may be a read error. V is TRBV2 and J is TRBJ2-5; tentative D call: TRBD2 (5 bases). Trimming removed 5 bases at V and 5 bases at J, with 15 bases between. Germline V gives CDR1 SNHLY, CDR2 FYNNEI. CDR3 size: 14 residues. CDR3 sequence reads: CASSRRMDKETQYF. The CDR3 DNA follows: TGTGCCAGCAGTAGGAGGATGGATAAGGAGACCCAGTACTTC.

This clonotype has only a few counts. The V gene is TRBV11-3, the J gene TRBJ2-1, with D uncertain. Per the germline V gene, CDR1 is SGHNT and CDR2 is YENEEA. With 0 bases removed from V and 5 bases from J, the gap between germline ends came to 11 bases. The CDR3 contains 15 residues. DNA for the CDR3: TGTGCCAGCAGCTTAGATCCCCAACAGAACAATGAGCAGTTCTTC. Residues: CASSLDPQQNNEQFF.

This clonotype was seen a few times. The CDR3, as DNA: TGCAGTGCTAAAGTGGCGGGAGGGCCCGGAGTC. It yields the protein CSAKVAGGPGV. V and J are TRBV20-1 and TRBJ2-7; 9 bases align to TRBD2. The germline CDR1 and CDR2 sequences are DFQATT and SNEGSKA (reference sequence). The CDR3 runs to 11 residues.